A single sample is the source of the 32 T cell receptor beta chains below, sequenced in a study of follicular helper T cells after annual influenza vaccination (dated by TCRdb to 2017 to 2019). Receptors were amplified or captured by the immunoSEQ multiplex PCR assay. TCRdb stores this immuneACCESS table with in-frame sequences only. Part of the clones is absent; in the studies checked, under half of the shortfall reflects unresolved V genes, and no reason is known for the rest. The sample contains fewer than 7,000 clones, less than 90% of them found a single time. The ten largest clones take up 0.56% of the sample. The time point label, read with the paper, signifies: 2015-2016 season, 7 days after influenza vaccination. The sequences come from CXCR5- memory CD4+ T cells sorted from blood, collected 7 days after influenza vaccination. This specimen's cell subset or site label, interpreted: CXCR5- memory CD4 T cells. All receptors derive from an adult who received the influenza vaccine.

CDR3 residues: CSASRRPEQYF. The CDR3 bases are TGCAGTGCTAGTCGGCGCCCCGAGCAGTACTTC. The chain combines TRBV20-1 with TRBJ2-7, with D unresolved. The CDR3 covers 11 residues. Trimming shortened V by 3 bases and J by 6 bases, and 9 bases separated the two germline ends. Germline CDR1 reads DFQATT; CDR2 reads SNEGSKA (reference sequence).

The chain carries TRBV11-2 and TRBJ1-3; D call uncertain. The CDR3 extends over 16 amino acids. Trimming cost V 0 bases and J 0 bases, with 9 bases left between them. CDR1 is SGHAT and CDR2 is FQNNGV in the germline V gene. The CDR3 sequence: CASSLDPRYSGNTIYF. CDR3 coding DNA: TGTGCCAGCAGCTTAGATCCCCGATACTCTGGAAACACCATATATTTT.

The chain links TRBV6-1 to TRBJ2-3, with a weak D call TRBD1 (5 bases). Germline V gives CDR1 MNHNS, CDR2 SASEGT. Trimming shortened V by 7 bases and J by 7 bases, and 9 bases separated the two germline ends. The CDR3 spans 11 residues. Written as DNA, the CDR3 is TGTGCCAGCATGGACATCTATACGCAGTATTTT. This codes for CASMDIYTQYF.

V and J are TRBV18 and TRBJ2-7; 8 nucleotides agree with TRBD2. V was clipped by 1 base and J by 4 bases; unmatched bases: 0. The CDR3 runs 13 residues. Germline lookup yields CDR1 KGHSH and CDR2 LQKENI. The CDR3 spells CASSPRGGYEQYF. Written as DNA, the CDR3 is TGTGCCAGCTCACCACGCGGGGGGTACGAGCAGTACTTC.

This clone occurred a few times. V is TRBV7-2 and J is TRBJ2-7; tentatively, D is TRBD1 or TRBD2 (5 bases each). Germline CDR1 SGHTA, CDR2 FQGNSA. The CDR3 sequence is 15 residues long. Trimming stripped 4 bases from V and 6 bases from J, with 19 bases between. The CDR3 reads CASSSTGTPRGEQYF. Here the CDR3 DNA reads TGTGCCAGCAGCTCCACGGGGACCCCTCGAGGCGAGCAGTACTTC.

The V gene is TRBV4-2, the J gene TRBJ2-2; D is uncertain. The V end was cut by 2 bases, the J end by 8 bases, with 9 bases between. CDR1 is LGHNA and CDR2 is YNFKEQ in the germline V gene. The CDR3 sequence is 13 residues long. CDR3 bases: TGTGCCAGCAGCCAAAGTGATAATGGGGAGCTGTTTTTT. Its translation: CASSQSDNGELFF.

The V gene is TRBV15, the J gene TRBJ1-5; D not certain. The CDR3 contains 15 residues. The ends were cut back, 0 bases at V and 7 bases at J, with 13 bases in the middle. The germline gives CDR1 LNHNV, CDR2 YYDKDF (reference sequence). CDR3 in DNA: TGTGCCACCAGCAGAGAACAAGGGCGAGTGCAGCCCCAGCATTTT. Translation: CATSREQGRVQPQHF.

V and J are TRBV5-1 and TRBJ2-7; 13 positions match TRBD2. Trimming removed 0 bases from V and 2 bases from J; junction bases left unmatched: 8. In germline, CDR1 is SGHRS, CDR2 YFSETQ. The CDR3 is 18 amino acids. The CDR3 is CASSLAPGLAGSPYEQYF. CDR3 DNA sequence: TGCGCCAGCAGCTTGGCCCCGGGACTAGCGGGATCGCCCTACGAGCAGTACTTC.

The chain combines TRBV7-2 with TRBJ2-7; D could derive from TRBD1 or TRBD2 (7 bases each). The CDR3 is 16 residues long. CDR1 is SGHTA, CDR2 FQGNSA, per germline. V gave up 2 bases and J gave up 0 bases, with 14 bases separating them. The CDR3 DNA reads TGTGCCAGCAGCTTAAGGACAGGCGGGAGCTCCTACGAGCAGTACTTC. It translates to CASSLRTGGSSYEQYF.

CDR3 DNA sequence: TGTGCCAGTAGTGCCCATCGGCCGACTAGCGGCCAAGAGACCCAGTACTTC. This sequence encodes CASSAHRPTSGQETQYF. The chain recombines TRBV19 with TRBJ2-5; 9 bases are a match to TRBD2. CDR1 and CDR2 (germline): LNHDA, SQIVND (reference sequence). The trim removed 5 bases at V and 1 base at J, leaving 11 bases unmatched. The CDR3 is made up of 17 amino acids.

The chain carries TRBV4-2 and TRBJ2-7; D remains unclear. Trimming took 1 base from V and 0 from J, leaving 7 bases between them. This CDR3 contains 14 residues. Germline V gene sequence: CDR1 LGHNA, CDR2 YNFKEQ. Written as DNA, the CDR3 is TGTGCCAGCAGCCAAGTTTCCGGCTCCTACGAGCAGTACTTC. Protein: CASSQVSGSYEQYF.

The rearrangement joins TRBV28 to TRBJ1-1; TRBD1 agrees at 7 bases. Germline CDR1 and CDR2: MDHEN and SYDVKM. V lost 6 bases and J lost 1; bases outside the gene matches: 2. This CDR3 is 13 amino acids long. CDR3 nucleotide sequence: TGTGCCAGCAGGCAGGGGGGGAACACTGAAGCTTTCTTT. It translates to CASRQGGNTEAFF.

The chain is built from TRBV6-5 and TRBJ1-1, with D possibly TRBD1 on 6 matching bases. CDR1 is MNHEY and CDR2 is SVGAGI in the germline V gene. CDR3 length: 12 residues. Trimming took 6 bases from V and 4 from J, leaving 9 bases between them. The CDR3 bases are TGTGCCAGCAGGGGGGCTGTCACTGAAGCTTTCTTT. It specifies CASRGAVTEAFF.

The rearrangement uses TRBV27 and TRBJ1-3; tentative D call: TRBD1 (5 bases). Between the trimmed V and J ends, which lost 0 bases and 2 bases, there was a span of 11 bases. There are 16 residues in the CDR3. Per germline, CDR1 MNHEY and CDR2 SMNVEV (reference sequence). The CDR3 loop is CASSLSGTPPGNTIYF. In DNA form, the CDR3 reads TGTGCCAGCAGTTTATCTGGGACCCCCCCTGGAAACACCATATATTTT.

CDR3 in amino acids: CASSSQGGAGELFF. The CDR3 DNA follows: TGCGCCAGCAGCTCCCAAGGAGGCGCCGGGGAGCTGTTTTTT. The chain has TRBV5-1 and TRBJ2-2; D is perhaps TRBD2 (5 bases). V gave up 3 bases and J gave up 6 bases, with 12 bases separating them. From germline, CDR1 is SGHRS and CDR2 YFSETQ. This CDR3 contains 14 residues.

This chain uses TRBV27 with TRBJ1-4; 7 nucleotides align to TRBD1. Germline trimming cut 2 bases from V and 4 bases from J; bases unmatched to any gene: 4. Germline lookup yields CDR1 MNHEY and CDR2 SMNVEV (reference sequence). This CDR3 has 15 amino acids. The chain's CDR3 is CASSLTRDSNEKLFF. CDR3 DNA: TGTGCCAGCAGTTTAACCCGGGACAGTAATGAAAAACTGTTTTTT.

CDR3 DNA: TGCGCCAGCATGGGAGAGGCTAGCGGGGGAGGATACAATGAGCAGTTCTTC. Protein product: CASMGEASGGGYNEQFF. The chain recombines TRBV5-1 with TRBJ2-1; 10 nucleotides line up with TRBD2. Unmatched junction bases numbered 13, after V lost 6 bases and J lost 4 bases. The CDR3 length is 17 residues. The germline CDR1 and CDR2 sequences are SGHRS and YFSETQ.

The genes are TRBV19 and TRBJ1-2; TRBD1 aligns across 7 bases. The V gene's germline CDR1 is LNHDA and CDR2 SQIVND (reference sequence). V gave up 7 bases and J gave up 2 bases; unmatched junction bases: 10. This CDR3 comprises 15 residues. The CDR3 is CASTRTYRGNYGYTF. Written as DNA, the CDR3 is TGTGCCAGTACCAGGACGTACAGGGGAAACTATGGCTACACCTTC.

This clone was detected only a few times. The chain combines TRBV10-3 with TRBJ2-1, with a tentative D call TRBD2 (6 bases). This CDR3 is built from 17 residues. V lost 2 bases, J lost 0 bases, and 14 bases lay in between. CDR1 and CDR2 from the germline V gene are ENHRY and SYGVKD. CDR3 DNA sequence: TGTGCCATCAGTGAGCCGGAGGGAAGGAGCTCCTACAATGAGCAGTTCTTC. It is translated as CAISEPEGRSSYNEQFF.

This clone was observed a few times. The chain couples TRBV5-4 to TRBJ2-5; 8 positions match TRBD2. The CDR3 spans 14 residues. V was clipped by 1 base and J by 4 bases; unmatched bases: 3. Germline V gene lookup returns CDR1 SGHNT and CDR2 YYREEE (reference sequence). CDR3 in DNA: TGTGCCAGCAGCTTGTACGGGGGGGCAGAGACCCAGTACTTC. Translated: CASSLYGGAETQYF.

The table lists this clone with a few counts. This sequence joins TRBV5-6 and TRBJ1-5, with D tentatively TRBD1 (6 bases). Germline CDR1 is SGHDT and CDR2 is YYEEEE. The CDR3 runs to 14 residues. Trimming left V 4 bases short and J 5 bases short, with 13 bases between. CDR3 coding DNA: TGTGCCAGCAGCCGAAGGGACAACTATCAGCCCCAGCATTTT. It encodes CASSRRDNYQPQHF. Full variable domain (missing parts from reference TRBV5-6 and TRBJ1-5): DAGVTQSPTHLIKTRGQQVTLRCSPKSGHDTVSWYQQALGQGPQFIFQYYEEEERQRGNFPDRFSGHQFPNYSSELNVNALLLGDSALYLCASSRRDNYQPQHFGDGTRLSIL.

The J gene is TRBJ1-2, the V gene TRBV19; the D is unclear. CDR3 size: 15 residues. Germline loops: CDR1 LNHDA, CDR2 SQIVND (reference sequence). The V and J ends lost 7 bases and 4 bases respectively, with 19 bases between them. The CDR3 region has the DNA TGTGCCAGTATTCGGGCAGATCGTTACGGCTATGGCTACACCTTC. Amino acids: CASIRADRYGYGYTF. The full variable domain, with the rest looked up from reference TRBV19 and TRBJ1-2, is DGGITQSPKYLFRKEGQNVTLSCEQNLNHDAMYWYRQDPGQGLRLIYYSQIVNDFQKGDIAEGYSVSREKKESFPLTVTSAQKNPTAFYLCASIRADRYGYGYTFGSGTRLTVV.

The V gene is TRBV18, the J gene TRBJ1-1; the match to TRBD1 covers 8 bases. The CDR3 extends over 13 amino acids. Germline CDR1 is KGHSH and CDR2 is LQKENI. The junction had 7 bases not matched to a gene; V was cut back by 7 bases and J by 6 bases. The CDR3 spells CASYQGADSEAFF. CDR3 bases: TGTGCCAGCTATCAGGGGGCGGACTCTGAAGCTTTCTTT.

On this clone: A read error may produce the germline difference seen at one junction end. V gene TRBV7-7 combines with J gene TRBJ2-1; TRBD1 agrees at 7 bases. Germline-derived CDR1 and CDR2 are SSHAT and FNYEAQ (reference sequence). This CDR3 comprises 19 residues. The CDR3 region is CASSLAYRGIYSSYNEQFF. Written as DNA, the CDR3 is TGTGCTAGCAGCTTAGCGTACAGGGGCATCTACAGCTCCTACAATGAGCAGTTCTTC.

This chain links TRBV6-5 with TRBJ1-5, with D possibly being TRBD1 (5 bases). CDR1 and CDR2 from the germline V gene are MNHEY and SVGAGI. V shed 5 bases and J shed 7 bases, with 12 bases lying between them. The CDR3 contains 13 residues. Written as DNA, the CDR3 is TGTGCCAGCAGTCCACAGGTACGCCAGCCCCAGCATTTT. It codes for CASSPQVRQPQHF.

The genes are TRBV19 and TRBJ1-5, with D possibly TRBD1 on 6 matching bases. The CDR3 sequence is 18 residues long. Trimming took off 0 bases at V and 1 base at J, with 16 bases between the two ends. The V gene's germline CDR1 is LNHDA and CDR2 SQIVND (reference sequence). The CDR3 DNA is TGTGCCAGTAGTATAGATCGGCAGAGGGGGAGAAGCAATCAGCCCCAGCATTTT. It specifies CASSIDRQRGRSNQPQHF.

This chain uses TRBV5-1 with TRBJ1-1; tentative D call: TRBD1 (6 bases). Deletions cut 0 bases from V and 4 bases from J, with 13 bases between. Germline V gives CDR1 SGHRS, CDR2 YFSETQ. CDR3 size: 15 residues. The CDR3, as DNA: TGCGCCAGCAGCTTGGCCGGACAGAAGGGCACTGAAGCTTTCTTT. This encodes CASSLAGQKGTEAFF.

CDR3 bases: TGTGCCAGCAGCGGACTAGCGGGAGGCTTCTCTAGCACAGATACGCAGTATTTT. Its translation is CASSGLAGGFSSTDTQYF. The chain recombines TRBV2 with TRBJ2-3; 14 bases are shared with TRBD2. Germline V CDR1 and CDR2: SNHLY, FYNNEI. Trimming at V came to 6 bases and at J to 0 bases, leaving 8 bases not matched to a gene. This CDR3 is 18 amino acids long.

The V call is TRBV6-6, the J call TRBJ2-7; 11 bases are a match to TRBD2. The CDR3 contains 13 residues. Germline trimming cut 9 bases from V and 4 bases from J; bases unmatched to any gene: 5. From germline, CDR1 is MNHNY and CDR2 SVGAGI (reference sequence). The CDR3 is CASFSSGGYEQYF. The CDR3 coding sequence is TGTGCCAGTTTCTCTAGCGGGGGGTACGAGCAGTACTTC.

CDR3 nucleotides: TGTGCCAGCAGCTTAGATTGGGGAAGCAGCAATCAGCCCCAGCATTTT. This translates into CASSLDWGSSNQPQHF. This chain connects TRBV7-9 to TRBJ1-5; D not certain. Trimming stripped 1 base from V and 1 base from J, with 11 bases between. The CDR3 runs to 16 residues. Germline V gene lookup returns CDR1 SEHNR and CDR2 FQNEAQ (reference sequence). The whole variable domain, remainder taken from reference TRBV7-9 and TRBJ1-5, is DTGVSQNPRHKITKRGQNVTFRCDPISEHNRLYWYRQTLGQGPEFLTYFQNEAQLEKSRLLSDRFSAERPKGSFSTLEIQRTEQGDSAMYLCASSLDWGSSNQPQHFGDGTRLSIL.

The chain joins TRBV5-1 to TRBJ2-3; D not certain. Per the germline V gene, CDR1 is SGHRS and CDR2 is YFSETQ. The germline V and J ends were trimmed by 0 bases and 4 bases, with 6 bases remaining between them. The CDR3 is 13 residues long. The CDR3 DNA follows: TGCGCCAGCAGCTTGGATACGTCAGATACGCAGTATTTT. This translates into CASSLDTSDTQYF.

CDR3 protein: CASSLGWRGASTDTQYF. The CDR3 region has the DNA TGTGCCAGCAGCTTAGGATGGCGGGGGGCTTCCACAGATACGCAGTATTTT. This chain links TRBV7-2 with TRBJ2-3; 8 nucleotides align to TRBD2. The CDR3 is 17 amino acids. V gave up 1 base and J gave up 2 bases; unmatched junction bases: 8. Germline-derived CDR1 and CDR2 are SGHTA and FQGNSA. The full variable domain, rest sourced from reference TRBV7-2 and TRBJ2-3, is GAGVSQSPSNKVTEKGKDVELRCDPISGHTALYWYRQSLGQGLEFLIYFQGNSAPDKSGLPSDRFSAERTGGSVSTLTIQRTQQEDSAVYLCASSLGWRGASTDTQYFGPGTRLTVL.